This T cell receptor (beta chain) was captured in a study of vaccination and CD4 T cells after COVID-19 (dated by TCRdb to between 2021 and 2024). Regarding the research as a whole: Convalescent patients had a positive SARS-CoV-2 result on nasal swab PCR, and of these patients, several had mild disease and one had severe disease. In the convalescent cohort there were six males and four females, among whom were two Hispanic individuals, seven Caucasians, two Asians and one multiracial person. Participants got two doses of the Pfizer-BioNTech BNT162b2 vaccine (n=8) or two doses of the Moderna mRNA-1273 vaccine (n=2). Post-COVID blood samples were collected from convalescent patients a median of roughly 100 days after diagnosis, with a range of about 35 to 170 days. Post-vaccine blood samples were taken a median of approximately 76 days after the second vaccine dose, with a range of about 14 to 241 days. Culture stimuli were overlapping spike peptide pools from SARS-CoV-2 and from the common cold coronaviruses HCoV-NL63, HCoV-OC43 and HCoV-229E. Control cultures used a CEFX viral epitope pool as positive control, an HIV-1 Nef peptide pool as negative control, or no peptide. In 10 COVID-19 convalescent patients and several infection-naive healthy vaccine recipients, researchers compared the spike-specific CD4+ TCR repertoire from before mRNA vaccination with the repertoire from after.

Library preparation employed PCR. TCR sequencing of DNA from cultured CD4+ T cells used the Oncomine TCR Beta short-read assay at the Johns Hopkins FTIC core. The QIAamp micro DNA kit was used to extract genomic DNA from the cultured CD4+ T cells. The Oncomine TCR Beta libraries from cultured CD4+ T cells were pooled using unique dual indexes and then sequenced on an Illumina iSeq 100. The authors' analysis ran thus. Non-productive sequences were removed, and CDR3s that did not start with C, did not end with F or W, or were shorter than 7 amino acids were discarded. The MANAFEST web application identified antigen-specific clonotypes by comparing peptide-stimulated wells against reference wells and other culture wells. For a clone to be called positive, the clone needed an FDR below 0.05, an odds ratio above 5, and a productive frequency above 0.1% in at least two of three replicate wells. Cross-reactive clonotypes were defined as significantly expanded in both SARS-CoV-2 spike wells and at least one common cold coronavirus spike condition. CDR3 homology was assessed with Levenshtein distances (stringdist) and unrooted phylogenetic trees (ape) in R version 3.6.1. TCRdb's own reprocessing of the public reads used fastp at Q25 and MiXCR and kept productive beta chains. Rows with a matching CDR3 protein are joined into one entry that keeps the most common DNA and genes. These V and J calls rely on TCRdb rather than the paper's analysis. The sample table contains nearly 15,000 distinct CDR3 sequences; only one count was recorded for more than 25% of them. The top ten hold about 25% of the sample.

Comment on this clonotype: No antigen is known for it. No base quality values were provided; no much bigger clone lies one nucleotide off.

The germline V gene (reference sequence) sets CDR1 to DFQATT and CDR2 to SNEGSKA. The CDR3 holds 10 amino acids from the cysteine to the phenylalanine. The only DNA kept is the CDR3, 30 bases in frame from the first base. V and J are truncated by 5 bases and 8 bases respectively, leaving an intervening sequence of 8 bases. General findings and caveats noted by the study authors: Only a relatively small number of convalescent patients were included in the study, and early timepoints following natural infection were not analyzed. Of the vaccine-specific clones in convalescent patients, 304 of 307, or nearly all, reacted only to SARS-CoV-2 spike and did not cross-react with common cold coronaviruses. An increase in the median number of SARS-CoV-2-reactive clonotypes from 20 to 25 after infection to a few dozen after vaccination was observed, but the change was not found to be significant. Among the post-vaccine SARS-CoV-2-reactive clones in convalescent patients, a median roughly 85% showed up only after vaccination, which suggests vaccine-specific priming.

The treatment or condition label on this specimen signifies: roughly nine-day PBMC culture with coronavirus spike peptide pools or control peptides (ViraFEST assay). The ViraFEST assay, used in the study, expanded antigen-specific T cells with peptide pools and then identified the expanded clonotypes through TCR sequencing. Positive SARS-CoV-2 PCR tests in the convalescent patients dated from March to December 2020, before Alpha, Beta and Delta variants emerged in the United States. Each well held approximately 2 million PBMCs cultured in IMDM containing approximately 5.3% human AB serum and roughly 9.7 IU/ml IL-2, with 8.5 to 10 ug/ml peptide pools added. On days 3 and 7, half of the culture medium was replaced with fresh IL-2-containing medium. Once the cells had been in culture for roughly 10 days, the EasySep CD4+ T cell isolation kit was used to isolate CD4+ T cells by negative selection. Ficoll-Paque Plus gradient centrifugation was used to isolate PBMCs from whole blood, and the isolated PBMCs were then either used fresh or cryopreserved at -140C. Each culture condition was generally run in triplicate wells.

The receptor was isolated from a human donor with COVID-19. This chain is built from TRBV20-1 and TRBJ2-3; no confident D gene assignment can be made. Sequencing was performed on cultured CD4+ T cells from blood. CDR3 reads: CSAVSGTQYF. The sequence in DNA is TGCAGTGCTGTTTCTGGTACGCAGTATTTT.